This T cell receptor beta chain comes out of a study of blood T cell repertoires in COVID-19. About the study: There were acute and convalescent COVID-19 samples, and they came from the United States, Italy and Spain. From T cells, B-cell-depleted T cells, or PBMCs came the material, which was cDNA or gDNA.

In the authors' methods: Reference gene primer amplification gave nucleated cell count estimates. The assay was immunoSEQ multiplex PCR, and TCRdb's table has in-frame clones only and misses some. The V and J calls and clone size are taken from that table; D and trimming were inferred from the DNA. The data hold about 250,000 clones, with 85% to 90% observed a single time. V was shortened by 0 bases and J by 7 bases, with 16 bases between the two germline ends. Germline V lookup: CDR1 SGHTA, CDR2 FQGTGA. This CDR3 comprises 16 residues. Seattle patients were enrolled while actively infected and followed longitudinally.

The chain carries TRBV7-3 and TRBJ2-1, with D possibly matching TRBD2 (5 bases). Sequenced material: peripheral blood. The receptor's source is a woman aged 60-75 years with COVID-19, enrolled during active disease. The CDR3 coding sequence is TGTGCCAGCAGCTTAACAGCGTCTAGCCGCCTGAATGAGCAGTTCTTC. Residues: CASSLTASSRLNEQFF.